This is a list of T cell receptor beta chains from one sample in a study of cytomegalovirus exposure and HLA in healthy donors. Generated by immunoSEQ multiplex PCR, the TCRdb table keeps only in-frame clones and is missing some. Of 180,000 or so clones detected, 80% appear once; the ten largest clones hold around 1.4%. Specimen: PBMCs. Receptors originate from a girl aged 10 to 17 in good health and CMV-seropositive. The CDR3 runs from the conserved cysteine through the conserved F or W. The order of the fields is D gene, J gene, V gene, clone size, CDR3 protein, CDR3 DNA. The D gene is left open where the match is weak. Where a row states a size, it is once, few, many or the class of an expanded clone; other rows omit it.

D gene: TRBD1
J gene: TRBJ1-1
V gene: TRBV30
clone size: NA
CDR3 protein: CAWEPGQGSEAFF
CDR3 DNA: TGTGCCTGGGAACCGGGACAGGGGTCTGAAGCTTTCTTT

D gene: TRBD2
J gene: TRBJ2-3
V gene: TRBV5-1
clone size: NA
CDR3 protein: CASSFGLAGTDTQYF
CDR3 DNA: TGCGCCAGCAGCTTCGGACTAGCGGGCACAGATACGCAGTATTTT

D gene: NA
J gene: TRBJ2-1
V gene: TRBV6-6
clone size: NA
CDR3 protein: CASSYSNGEQFF
CDR3 DNA: TGTGCCAGCAGTTACTCGAACGGTGAGCAGTTCTTC

D gene: TRBD1
J gene: TRBJ1-1
V gene: TRBV19
clone size: NA
CDR3 protein: CASSITGQGFTEAFF
CDR3 DNA: TGTGCCAGTAGTATCACGGGACAGGGGTTCACTGAAGCTTTCTTT

D gene: TRBD2
J gene: TRBJ2-1
V gene: TRBV5-1
clone size: NA
CDR3 protein: CASSWTSGYNEQFF
CDR3 DNA: TGCGCCAGCAGTTGGACTAGCGGTTACAATGAGCAGTTCTTC

D gene: NA
J gene: TRBJ2-7
V gene: TRBV6-5
clone size: NA
CDR3 protein: CASSPPPGISYEQYF
CDR3 DNA: TGTGCCAGCAGTCCCCCCCCCGGGATCTCCTACGAGCAGTACTTC

D gene: NA
J gene: TRBJ2-1
V gene: TRBV20-1
clone size: NA
CDR3 protein: CSARVEPEQFF
CDR3 DNA: TGCAGTGCTAGAGTAGAACCTGAGCAGTTCTTC

D gene: NA
J gene: TRBJ1-5
V gene: TRBV27
clone size: NA
CDR3 protein: CASSTLGGWGQPQHF
CDR3 DNA: TGTGCCAGCAGTACCCTGGGAGGGTGGGGTCAGCCCCAGCATTTT

D gene: NA
J gene: TRBJ2-5
V gene: TRBV18
clone size: NA
CDR3 protein: CASSPPSGGETQYF
CDR3 DNA: TGTGCCAGCTCACCACCTTCCGGGGGAGAGACCCAGTACTTC

D gene: TRBD1
J gene: TRBJ1-6
V gene: TRBV5-1
clone size: NA
CDR3 protein: CASSPRQGDSPLHF
CDR3 DNA: TGCGCCAGCAGCCCTCGACAGGGCGATTCACCCCTCCACTTT

D gene: TRBD2
J gene: TRBJ2-7
V gene: TRBV6-1
clone size: few
CDR3 protein: CASSDGSGTYEQYF
CDR3 DNA: TGTGCCAGCAGTGATGGTAGCGGGACGTACGAGCAGTACTTC

D gene: NA
J gene: TRBJ1-2
V gene: TRBV19
clone size: once
CDR3 protein: CASSKEVPGYTF
CDR3 DNA: TGTGCCAGTTCCAAAGAGGTTCCTGGCTACACCTTC

D gene: TRBD2
J gene: TRBJ2-1
V gene: TRBV4-2
clone size: NA
CDR3 protein: CASSQRTSGSNEQFF
CDR3 DNA: TGTGCCAGCAGCCAGCGGACTAGCGGGTCTAATGAGCAGTTCTTC

D gene: TRBD2
J gene: TRBJ2-7
V gene: TRBV5-1
clone size: once
CDR3 protein: CASSLGGTTPYEQYF
CDR3 DNA: TGCGCCAGCAGCTTGGGGGGGACTACTCCCTACGAGCAGTACTTC

D gene: NA
J gene: TRBJ2-1
V gene: TRBV4-3
clone size: NA
CDR3 protein: CASSQEIRRGEQFF
CDR3 DNA: TGCGCCAGCAGCCAAGAAATCAGACGGGGTGAGCAGTTCTTC

D gene: TRBD1
J gene: TRBJ2-5
V gene: TRBV4-3
clone size: NA
CDR3 protein: CASSQGRGLGGETQYF
CDR3 DNA: TGCGCCAGCAGCCAGGGCAGGGGGCTTGGGGGCGAGACCCAGTACTTC

D gene: NA
J gene: TRBJ2-5
V gene: TRBV18
clone size: NA
CDR3 protein: CASSPGWRGETQYF
CDR3 DNA: TGTGCCAGCTCACCAGGTTGGAGGGGAGAGACCCAGTACTTC

D gene: NA
J gene: TRBJ2-5
V gene: TRBV12-5
clone size: NA
CDR3 protein: CASGSEETQYF
CDR3 DNA: TGTGCTAGTGGTTCTGAAGAGACCCAGTACTTC

D gene: TRBD2
J gene: TRBJ2-2
V gene: TRBV2
clone size: NA
CDR3 protein: CASRVLLAGVGTGELFF
CDR3 DNA: TGTGCCAGCAGGGTCTTACTAGCGGGAGTTGGGACCGGGGAGCTGTTTTTT

D gene: TRBD2
J gene: TRBJ2-1
V gene: TRBV19
clone size: few
CDR3 protein: CASSMALTSGRAKEQFF
CDR3 DNA: TGTGCCAGTAGTATGGCACTGACTAGCGGGAGGGCAAAGGAGCAGTTCTTC

D gene: TRBD2
J gene: TRBJ2-4
V gene: TRBV30
clone size: NA
CDR3 protein: CAWSGGAHLYF
CDR3 DNA: TGTGCCTGGAGCGGGGGGGCGCATCTGTACTTC

D gene: NA
J gene: TRBJ1-1
V gene: TRBV27
clone size: few
CDR3 protein: CASTPNGGSSIPNTEAFF
CDR3 DNA: TGTGCCAGCACCCCAAACGGAGGGTCCTCTATTCCGAACACTGAAGCTTTCTTT

D gene: NA
J gene: TRBJ1-1
V gene: TRBV15
clone size: NA
CDR3 protein: CATSRDRQDTEAFF
CDR3 DNA: TGTGCCACCAGCAGAGATCGCCAGGATACTGAAGCTTTCTTT

D gene: TRBD2
J gene: TRBJ2-1
V gene: TRBV2
clone size: NA
CDR3 protein: CASTLGTSGRNEQFF
CDR3 DNA: TGTGCCAGCACTTTAGGGACTAGCGGGAGGAATGAGCAGTTCTTC

D gene: TRBD2
J gene: TRBJ2-5
V gene: TRBV19
clone size: once
CDR3 protein: CASSAWGLAGTPGITQETQYF
CDR3 DNA: TGTGCCAGTAGTGCGTGGGGACTAGCGGGAACGCCGGGGATCACGCAAGAGACCCAGTACTTC

D gene: NA
J gene: TRBJ1-5
V gene: TRBV28
clone size: NA
CDR3 protein: CASSLGGQSDLSNQPQHF
CDR3 DNA: TGTGCCAGCAGTTTAGGCGGCCAGAGCGACCTTAGCAATCAGCCCCAGCATTTT

D gene: TRBD2
J gene: TRBJ2-7
V gene: TRBV27
clone size: NA
CDR3 protein: CASSSSGISSYEQYF
CDR3 DNA: TGTGCCAGCAGTTCAAGCGGGATTTCCTCCTACGAGCAGTACTTC

D gene: TRBD1
J gene: TRBJ2-5
V gene: TRBV30
clone size: NA
CDR3 protein: CAWSVQGARETQYF
CDR3 DNA: TGTGCCTGGAGTGTACAGGGGGCAAGAGAGACCCAGTACTTC

D gene: NA
J gene: TRBJ2-5
V gene: TRBV6-5
clone size: NA
CDR3 protein: CASSQLGQETQYF
CDR3 DNA: TGTGCCAGCAGTCAGCTAGGTCAAGAGACCCAGTACTTC

D gene: NA
J gene: TRBJ2-1
V gene: TRBV18
clone size: NA
CDR3 protein: CASSPLVNPGNEQFF
CDR3 DNA: TGTGCCAGCTCACCACTCGTTAATCCGGGCAATGAGCAGTTCTTC

D gene: NA
J gene: TRBJ2-7
V gene: TRBV18
clone size: NA
CDR3 protein: CASSADYEQYF
CDR3 DNA: TGTGCCAGCTCAGCGGACTACGAGCAGTACTTC

D gene: NA
J gene: TRBJ1-6
V gene: TRBV11-2
clone size: NA
CDR3 protein: CASSLQSGQYNSPLHF
CDR3 DNA: TGTGCCAGCAGCCTACAAAGCGGACAGTATAATTCACCCCTCCACTTT

D gene: NA
J gene: TRBJ2-7
V gene: TRBV15
clone size: NA
CDR3 protein: CATSRERGWTYEQYF
CDR3 DNA: TGTGCCACCAGCAGAGAACGGGGGTGGACCTACGAGCAGTACTTC

D gene: TRBD2
J gene: TRBJ2-5
V gene: TRBV5-1
clone size: NA
CDR3 protein: CASSLGLAETQYF
CDR3 DNA: TGCGCCAGCAGCTTGGGACTAGCCGAGACTCAGTACTTC

D gene: NA
J gene: TRBJ1-1
V gene: TRBV7-9
clone size: few
CDR3 protein: CASSLAGGGTQSRAFF
CDR3 DNA: TGTGCCAGCAGCTTAGCGGGGGGGGGCACACAGTCGCGGGCTTTCTTT

D gene: TRBD1
J gene: TRBJ2-7
V gene: TRBV18
clone size: NA
CDR3 protein: CASSPGQGGREQYF
CDR3 DNA: TGTGCCAGCTCACCGGGACAGGGAGGGCGAGAGCAGTACTTC

D gene: NA
J gene: TRBJ1-5
V gene: TRBV19
clone size: NA
CDR3 protein: CASRHIATGDQPQHF
CDR3 DNA: TGTGCCAGTAGGCATATCGCAACAGGTGACCAGCCCCAGCATTTT

D gene: NA
J gene: TRBJ2-7
V gene: TRBV28
clone size: NA
CDR3 protein: CASSLLGSDEQYF
CDR3 DNA: TGTGCCAGCAGTTTATTAGGGAGCGACGAGCAGTACTTC

D gene: NA
J gene: TRBJ2-1
V gene: TRBV19
clone size: NA
CDR3 protein: CASSIFSSYNEQFF
CDR3 DNA: TGTGCCAGTAGTATCTTCAGCTCCTACAATGAGCAGTTCTTC

D gene: NA
J gene: TRBJ1-3
V gene: TRBV15
clone size: NA
CDR3 protein: CATSRTDRPSSGNTIYF
CDR3 DNA: TGTGCCACCAGCAGAACGGACAGACCCAGCTCTGGAAACACCATATATTTT

D gene: TRBD2
J gene: TRBJ2-1
V gene: TRBV30
clone size: NA
CDR3 protein: CAWGRLAGEGEQFF
CDR3 DNA: TGTGCCTGGGGCCGGCTAGCGGGAGAGGGCGAGCAGTTCTTC

D gene: NA
J gene: TRBJ1-4
V gene: TRBV5-4
clone size: NA
CDR3 protein: CASSRTLNEKLFF
CDR3 DNA: TGTGCCAGCAGCCGGACACTAAATGAAAAACTGTTTTTT

D gene: NA
J gene: TRBJ2-5
V gene: TRBV10-2
clone size: NA
CDR3 protein: CASSERGRETQYF
CDR3 DNA: TGCGCCAGCAGTGAGCGGGGAAGGGAGACCCAGTACTTC

D gene: NA
J gene: TRBJ1-5
V gene: TRBV10-2
clone size: few
CDR3 protein: CASSESDSSNQPQHF
CDR3 DNA: TGCGCCAGCAGTGAGTCAGACAGTAGCAATCAGCCCCAGCATTTT

D gene: TRBD2
J gene: TRBJ2-5
V gene: TRBV5-1
clone size: NA
CDR3 protein: CASRVGTSGAYQETQYF
CDR3 DNA: TGCGCCAGCAGGGTTGGGACTAGCGGAGCGTACCAAGAGACCCAGTACTTC

D gene: NA
J gene: TRBJ1-3
V gene: TRBV7-2
clone size: NA
CDR3 protein: CTSSETGNTIYF
CDR3 DNA: TGTACCAGCAGCGAGACTGGAAACACCATATATTTT

D gene: NA
J gene: TRBJ2-7
V gene: TRBV6-1
clone size: NA
CDR3 protein: CASSEFITLEQYF
CDR3 DNA: TGTGCCAGCAGTGAATTCATCACTCTTGAGCAGTACTTC

D gene: TRBD2
J gene: TRBJ2-1
V gene: TRBV25-1
clone size: NA
CDR3 protein: CASSAKSGGSDEQFF
CDR3 DNA: TGTGCCAGCAGTGCCAAATCGGGCGGGAGTGATGAGCAGTTCTTC

D gene: TRBD1
J gene: TRBJ1-4
V gene: TRBV6-5
clone size: NA
CDR3 protein: CASSYGQGGNEKLFF
CDR3 DNA: TGTGCCAGCAGTTATGGACAGGGAGGGAATGAAAAACTGTTTTTT

D gene: NA
J gene: TRBJ2-3
V gene: TRBV28
clone size: NA
CDR3 protein: CASSSRQVPDTQYF
CDR3 DNA: TGTGCCAGCAGTTCCCGACAGGTTCCAGATACGCAGTATTTT

D gene: NA
J gene: TRBJ1-6
V gene: TRBV6-6
clone size: NA
CDR3 protein: CASSYSQGIGAHF
CDR3 DNA: TGTGCCAGCAGTTACTCGCAGGGAATTGGGGCCCACTTT

D gene: TRBD1
J gene: TRBJ2-2
V gene: TRBV30
clone size: few
CDR3 protein: CAWAGTAYTGELFF
CDR3 DNA: TGTGCCTGGGCCGGGACAGCTTACACCGGGGAGCTGTTTTTT

D gene: NA
J gene: TRBJ2-7
V gene: TRBV30
clone size: NA
CDR3 protein: CAADSSSYEQYF
CDR3 DNA: TGTGCCGCGGACTCGAGCTCCTACGAGCAGTACTTC